The 11 T cell receptor beta chains given below trace back to one sample, sequenced in a study of cytomegalovirus exposure and HLA in healthy donors. Using immunoSEQ multiplex PCR, the repertoire was profiled, and TCRdb retains in-frame clones only, with some absent. Here the sample spans over 200,000 clones, around 91% being singletons. The sample comprised PBMCs. Receptors were obtained from a woman in her late teens or twenties in good health and CMV-seronegative.

This chain uses TRBV5-4 with TRBJ2-7, with unresolved D. Between the trimmed V and J ends, which lost 3 bases and 4 bases, there was a span of 14 bases. From germline, CDR1 is SGHNT and CDR2 YYREEE (reference sequence). CDR3 length: 14 residues. CDR3 region: CASSWAPGSYEQYF. For the CDR3, the DNA is TGTGCCAGCAGCTGGGCACCCGGATCTTACGAGCAGTACTTC. Looking up the rest from reference TRBV5-4 and TRBJ2-7 gives the full variable domain: ETGVTQSPTHLIKTRGQQVTLRCSSQSGHNTVSWYQQALGQGPQFIFQYYREEENGRGNFPPRFSGLQFPNYSSELNVNALELDDSALYLCASSWAPGSYEQYFGPGTRLTVT.

The V and J genes are TRBV7-3 and TRBJ2-5, with 9 positions matching TRBD2. From germline, CDR1 is SGHTA and CDR2 FQGTGA. The CDR3 covers 15 residues. V gave up 4 bases and J gave up 1 base; unmatched junction bases: 4. The CDR3 reads CASSSGTSTQETQYF. The CDR3 nucleotides are TGTGCCAGCAGCTCCGGGACTAGCACCCAAGAGACCCAGTACTTC.

The chain employs TRBV6-5 and TRBJ2-7, with 10 bases lining up with TRBD2. The junction had 9 bases not matched to a gene; V was cut back by 3 bases and J by 4 bases. The CDR3 is 16 residues long. Germline CDR1 MNHEY, CDR2 SVGAGI. The CDR3 protein is CASSYFVAGGEYEQYF. Written as DNA, the CDR3 is TGTGCCAGCAGTTATTTTGTAGCGGGGGGAGAATACGAGCAGTACTTC.

The chain carries TRBV14 and TRBJ2-1, with 7 positions matching TRBD2. Germline V gives CDR1 SGHDN, CDR2 FVKESK. V dropped 4 bases and J dropped 8; count of bases not matched to a gene: 5. The CDR3 length is 13 residues. CDR3 protein: CASSRGGLDEQFF. CDR3 sequence (DNA): TGTGCCAGCAGCCGGGGGGGTTTGGATGAGCAGTTCTTC. The variable domain in full, completed from reference TRBV14 and TRBJ2-1, reads EAGVTQFPSHSVIEKGQTVTLRCDPISGHDNLYWYRRVMGKEIKFLLHFVKESKQDESGMPNNRFLAERTGGTYSTLKVQPAELEDSGVYFCASSRGGLDEQFFGPGTRLTVL.

This chain uses TRBV13 with TRBJ2-7; D possibly corresponds to TRBD1 (7 bases). The length of the CDR3 is 16 residues. Germline lookup yields CDR1 PRHDT and CDR2 FYEKMQ (reference sequence). The V gene lost 5 bases and the J gene lost 2 bases, with 19 bases spanning the gap. The CDR3 bases are TGTGCCAGCAGCCCAGGGGGTATGGGGGGCACCTACGAGCAGTACTTC. Its translation: CASSPGGMGGTYEQYF.

This clone was counted between two and nine times. One end of the junction is discordant with germline, which a read error may explain. V is TRBV28 and J is TRBJ1-5; the D gene is possibly TRBD1 (6 bases). The CDR3 loop spans 13 amino acids. Germline-derived CDR1 and CDR2 are MDHEN and SYDVKM. The CDR3 is CASSLGGKQPQHF. The CDR3 DNA is TGTGCCAGCAGTTTAGGGGGCAAGCAGCCCCAGCATTTT.

V is TRBV9 and J is TRBJ1-2, with TRBD1 identical over 9 bases. V shed 0 bases, J shed 7 bases, and the junction held 4 bases outside the gene matches. The CDR3 spans 14 residues. In germline, CDR1 is SGDLS, CDR2 YYNGEE. The DNA of the CDR3 is TGTGCCAGCAGCGTAGGGGACAGGGTCTCTGGCTACACCTTC. Translation: CASSVGDRVSGYTF.

The chain links TRBV28 to TRBJ2-3, with 15 positions matching TRBD2. Germline CDR1 reads MDHEN; CDR2 reads SYDVKM. The CDR3 loop spans 16 amino acids. Germline trimming cut 5 bases from V and 6 bases from J; bases unmatched to any gene: 6. The CDR3 DNA is TGTGCCAGCAGTCCGGGACTAGCGGGGGGAGGGGATACGCAGTATTTT. Protein sequence: CASSPGLAGGGDTQYF.

The V and J genes are TRBV15 and TRBJ2-5, with D uncertain. Germline CDR1 and CDR2: LNHNV and YYDKDF (reference sequence). V was clipped by 1 base and J by 1 base, with 7 bases between them. This CDR3 spans 14 amino acids. The CDR3 DNA reads as TGTGCCACCAGCAGAGCGGGTACCCAAGAGACCCAGTACTTC. It specifies CATSRAGTQETQYF.

This clone has more than one count but fewer than ten. The chain couples TRBV6-1 to TRBJ1-2, with D possibly TRBD1 on 6 matching bases. V was cut by 0 bases and J by 8 bases, with 7 bases left in between. The CDR3 totals 12 residues. The germline V gene encodes CDR1 MNHNS and CDR2 SASEGT. For the CDR3, the DNA is TGTGCCAGCAGTGAAGCGGGGGCCGGCTACACCTTC. It specifies CASSEAGAGYTF.

The CDR3, as DNA: TGTGCCAGCAGTGCCGGGGCAGATACGCAGTATTTT. It translates to CASSAGADTQYF. V is TRBV25-1 and J is TRBJ2-3; TRBD2 might be the D (5 bases). Germline V gives CDR1 MGHDK, CDR2 SYGVNS. The length of the CDR3 is 12 residues. Trimming took 4 bases from V and 4 from J, leaving 6 bases between them.